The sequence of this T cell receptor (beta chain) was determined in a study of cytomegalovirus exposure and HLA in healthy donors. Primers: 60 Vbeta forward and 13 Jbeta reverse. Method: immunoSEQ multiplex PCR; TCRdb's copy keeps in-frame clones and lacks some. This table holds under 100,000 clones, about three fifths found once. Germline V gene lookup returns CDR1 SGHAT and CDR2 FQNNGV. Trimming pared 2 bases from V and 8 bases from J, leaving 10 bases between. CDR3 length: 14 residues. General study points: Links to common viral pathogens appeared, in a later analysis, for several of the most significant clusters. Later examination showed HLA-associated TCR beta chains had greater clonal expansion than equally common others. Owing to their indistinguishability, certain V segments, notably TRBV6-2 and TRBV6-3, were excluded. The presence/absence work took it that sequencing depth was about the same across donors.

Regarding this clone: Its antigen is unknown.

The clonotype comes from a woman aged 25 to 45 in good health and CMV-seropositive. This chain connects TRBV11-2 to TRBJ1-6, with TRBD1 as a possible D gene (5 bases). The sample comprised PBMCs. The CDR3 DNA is TGTGCCAGCAGCTTAAGGCCCAGGGATTCACCCCTCCACTTT. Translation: CASSLRPRDSPLHF.